This TCR beta chain stems from a study of cytomegalovirus exposure and HLA in healthy donors. In the case of this clone: No antigen is known for it.

The study, taken as a whole, reports: Presence/absence analysis assumed near-uniform sequencing depth across donors.

The germline gives CDR1 MDHEN, CDR2 SYDVKM. The CDR3 is 17 amino acids. V lost 7 bases and J lost 0; bases outside the gene matches: 14. The primer mix had 60 Vbeta and 13 Jbeta primers. Profiled with immunoSEQ multiplex PCR; TCRdb holds only in-frame clones, not every one. Of some 190,000 clones listed, around 82% are singletons. The TCR originated in a young woman in good health and CMV-seropositive. Specimen: PBMCs. The chain carries TRBV28 and TRBJ1-1, with TRBD1 matching 7 bases. In nucleotides, the CDR3 is TGTGCCAGCACCTTGGACAGGTTGCCTGACATGAACACTGAAGCTTTCTTT. Translated, it gives CASTLDRLPDMNTEAFF. Together with reference TRBV28 and TRBJ1-1, the CDR3 gives the full variable domain: DVKVTQSSRYLVKRTGEKVFLECVQDMDHENMFWYRQDPGLGLRLIYFSYDVKMKEKGDIPEGYSVSREKKERFSLILESASTNQTSMYLCASTLDRLPDMNTEAFFGQGTRLTVV.